This is a list of T cell receptor beta chains from one sample in a study of identical twins. Each CDR3 protein gets one entry after TCRdb re-called the 5' RACE reads with MiXCR. The data contain 750,000 to 950,000 distinct CDR3 sequences, approximately 13% of them singletons. These data also formed part of another study, on yellow fever vaccine responses in identical twins.

Sequencing used PBMCs. All receptors come from a woman between 18 and 29 years old in good health. Each CDR3 is given with its conserved first and last residue. A D gene is named only where the DNA matches it firmly. Rows may omit the clone size; those that give it use once, few, many or a size class.

v_gene	len	j_gene	abundance	d_gene	CDR3aa	CDR3nt
TRBV18	15	TRBJ2-5	NA	NA	CASSPPMGLGETQYF	TGTGCCAGCTCACCACCGATGGGGTTGGGGGAGACCCAGTACTTC
TRBV5-1	14	TRBJ2-1	many	TRBD2	CASSPSGTYNEQFF	TGCGCCAGCAGCCCAAGCGGGACCTACAATGAGCAGTTCTTC
TRBV14	18	TRBJ1-1	many	NA	CASSPTGQGSFLRTEAFF	TGTGCCAGCAGCCCCACCGGGCAGGGGAGTTTTTTGAGGACTGAAGCTTTCTTT
TRBV2	15	TRBJ2-6	many	NA	CASSPQGAGANVLTF	TGTGCCAGCAGCCCCCAGGGAGCCGGGGCCAACGTCCTGACTTTC
TRBV6-4	15	TRBJ2-1	NA	NA	CASSRGSLTYNEQFF	TGTGCCAGCAGTCGGGGCTCCCTAACATACAATGAGCAGTTCTTC
TRBV11-2	17	TRBJ2-6	NA	NA	CASSLDLGPSGANVLTF	TGTGCCAGCAGCTTAGATCTCGGGCCCTCTGGGGCCAACGTCCTGACTTTC
TRBV12-3/TRBV12-4	13	TRBJ2-5	NA	NA	CASSIGRRETQYF	TGTGCCAGCAGCATAGGGAGAAGGGAGACCCAGTACTTC
TRBV7-9	15	TRBJ2-3	many	NA	CASQAPGLFTDTQYF	TGTGCCAGCCAGGCTCCGGGACTCTTCACAGATACGCAGTATTTT
TRBV5-5	12	TRBJ1-4	NA	NA	CASSYGDEKLFF	TGTGCCAGCAGCTATGGAGATGAAAAACTGTTTTTT
TRBV2	15	TRBJ1-1	NA	NA	CASRVQGNPNTEAFF	TGTGCCAGCAGGGTTCAGGGGAATCCGAACACTGAAGCTTTCTTT
TRBV29-1	13	TRBJ2-5	many	TRBD1	CSAPGQGFETQYF	TGCAGCGCCCCGGGACAGGGGTTTGAGACCCAGTACTTC
TRBV29-1	11	TRBJ2-1	many	NA	CSVDRGNEQFF	TGCAGCGTTGACAGGGGCAATGAGCAGTTCTTC